The 9 T cell receptor beta chains listed next were all sequenced from one sample in a study of PD-L1 blockade in urothelial cancer. Sequencing used immunoSEQ multiplex PCR; TCRdb keeps in-frame clones, though not all of them. This sample has roughly 87,000 clones, with roughly 87% found just once. Sample: PBMCs, taken around atezolizumab (anti-PD-L1) treatment. All receptors derive from a woman in her seventies with urothelial cancer.

The chain is built from TRBV5-6 and TRBJ2-1; 8 bases fit TRBD2. The length of the CDR3 is 17 residues. CDR1 and CDR2 (germline): SGHDT, YYEEEE. The ends lost 3 bases at V and 6 bases at J; junction bases unmatched: 14. CDR3 nucleotide sequence: TGTGCCAGCAGCTATGCGAGCGGGAGAGAGCGGATCAATGAGCAGTTCTTC. Its translation: CASSYASGRERINEQFF.

CDR3 bases: TGCGCCAGCAGCTCCGGGGACAGTCACAATGAGCAGTTCTTC. Its translation is CASSSGDSHNEQFF. The chain uses TRBV5-1 and TRBJ2-1, with 7 bases matching TRBD1. V shed 3 bases, J shed 5 bases, and the junction held 5 bases outside the gene matches. The CDR3 has 14 residues. The germline gives CDR1 SGHRS, CDR2 YFSETQ.

The chain couples TRBV19 to TRBJ1-6; TRBD1 matches at 7 bases. Germline CDR1 and CDR2: LNHDA and SQIVND (reference sequence). The CDR3 is 12 amino acids. With V trimmed by 3 bases and J by 14 bases, 4 bases remained unmatched. The CDR3 bases are TGTGCCAGTAGTATTGGCAGGGGGACCCTCCACTTT. It codes for CASSIGRGTLHF.

The CDR3 DNA sequence: TGCGCCAGCAGCCCGGACAGGGACACAGATACGCAGTATTTT. As protein: CASSPDRDTDTQYF. The chain combines TRBV5-1 with TRBJ2-3; the match to TRBD1 covers 8 bases. Unmatched junction bases numbered 3, after V lost 4 bases and J lost 2 bases. Germline V gene lookup returns CDR1 SGHRS and CDR2 YFSETQ. CDR3 length: 14 amino acids.

The chain uses TRBV29-1 and TRBJ2-5; TRBD2 agrees at 9 bases. After removal of 6 bases from V and 5 bases from J, the junction contained 7 bases not matched to a gene. The CDR3 contains 13 residues. Per germline, CDR1 SQVTM and CDR2 ANQGSEA. The CDR3 DNA sequence: TGCAGCGTCGACGTGCGGGGGGGGGAGACCCAGTACTTC. It codes for CSVDVRGGETQYF. The complete variable domain, with remaining parts taken from reference TRBV29-1 and TRBJ2-5, reads SAVISQKPSRDICQRGTSLTIQCQVDSQVTMMFWYRQQPGQSLTLIATANQGSEATYESGFVIDKFPISRPNLTFSTLTVSNMSPEDSSIYLCSVDVRGGETQYFGPGTRLLVL.

The chain carries TRBV5-8 and TRBJ2-3; maybe TRBD2 (6 bases). Germline CDR1 and CDR2: SGHTS and YDEGEE. Trimming cost V 9 bases and J 2 bases, with 19 bases left between them. This CDR3 is built from 15 residues. The CDR3 DNA reads TGTGCCACCGGGACTCTAGCCCTCTACACAGATACGCAGTATTTT. Translated: CATGTLALYTDTQYF.

This rearrangement joins TRBV6-5 to TRBJ2-7; 7 positions match TRBD2. The V segment lost 0 bases and the J segment 2 bases; nucleotides outside the gene matches: 7. CDR3 length equals 16 residues. Germline V gives CDR1 MNHEY, CDR2 SVGAGI. CDR3 in DNA: TGTGCCAGCAGTTACTCTGGCGGGGGATCTCCCTACGAGCAGTACTTC. Its translation: CASSYSGGGSPYEQYF.

V gene TRBV28 combines with J gene TRBJ2-7; 14 nucleotides align to TRBD2. The ends lost 4 bases at V and 3 bases at J; junction bases unmatched: 2. CDR1 and CDR2 from the germline V gene are MDHEN and SYDVKM. The CDR3 has 15 amino acids. CDR3 region: CASSSGLAGGYEQYF. CDR3 DNA sequence: TGTGCCAGCAGTTCAGGACTAGCGGGAGGCTACGAGCAGTACTTC. Full variable domain (remainder filled in from reference TRBV28 and TRBJ2-7): DVKVTQSSRYLVKRTGEKVFLECVQDMDHENMFWYRQDPGLGLRLIYFSYDVKMKEKGDIPEGYSVSREKKERFSLILESASTNQTSMYLCASSSGLAGGYEQYFGPGTRLTVT.

The chain joins TRBV5-1 to TRBJ2-7, with 8 bases that match TRBD1. This CDR3 comprises 14 residues. With 2 bases clipped from V and 0 bases from J, the junction kept 1 base outside the gene matches. Germline-derived CDR1 and CDR2 are SGHRS and YFSETQ. CDR3 residues: CASSLQGGSYEQYF. The CDR3 nucleotides read TGCGCCAGCAGCTTACAGGGGGGCTCCTACGAGCAGTACTTC.